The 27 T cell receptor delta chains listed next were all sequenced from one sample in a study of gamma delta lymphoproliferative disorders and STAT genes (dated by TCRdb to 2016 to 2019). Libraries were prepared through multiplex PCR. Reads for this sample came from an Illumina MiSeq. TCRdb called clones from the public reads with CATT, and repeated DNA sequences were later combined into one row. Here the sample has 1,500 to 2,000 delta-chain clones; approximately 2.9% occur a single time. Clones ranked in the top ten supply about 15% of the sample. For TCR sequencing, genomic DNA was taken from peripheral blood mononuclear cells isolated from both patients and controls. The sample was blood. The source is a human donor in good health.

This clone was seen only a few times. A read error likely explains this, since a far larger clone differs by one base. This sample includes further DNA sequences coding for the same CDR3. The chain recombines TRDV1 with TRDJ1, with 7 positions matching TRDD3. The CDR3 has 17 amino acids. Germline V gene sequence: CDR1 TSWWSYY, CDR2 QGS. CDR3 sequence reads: CALGELVPWGSHDKLIF. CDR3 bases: TGTGCTCTCGGGGAACTAGTACCCTGGGGGTCCCACGATAAACTCATCTTT.

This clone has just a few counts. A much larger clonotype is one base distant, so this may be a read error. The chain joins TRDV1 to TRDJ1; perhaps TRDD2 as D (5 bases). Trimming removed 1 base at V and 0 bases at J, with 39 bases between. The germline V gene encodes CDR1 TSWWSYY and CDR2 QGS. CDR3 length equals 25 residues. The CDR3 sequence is CALGEPPKKASSTAVLGLHTDKLIF. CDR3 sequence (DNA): TGTGCTCTTGGGGAACCCCCGAAAAAGGCCTCCTCCACCGCGGTCCTAGGGCTTCACACCGATAAACTCATCTTT.

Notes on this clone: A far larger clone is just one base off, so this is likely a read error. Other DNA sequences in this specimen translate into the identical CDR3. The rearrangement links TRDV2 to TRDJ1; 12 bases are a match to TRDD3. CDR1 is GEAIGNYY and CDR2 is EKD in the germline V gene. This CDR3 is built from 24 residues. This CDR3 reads CACDTISPPTLSGGYARYTDKLIF. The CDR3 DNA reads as TGTGCCTGTGACACGATCTCCCCTCCCACACTTTCTGGGGGATACGCTAGGTACACCGATAAGCTCATCTTT.

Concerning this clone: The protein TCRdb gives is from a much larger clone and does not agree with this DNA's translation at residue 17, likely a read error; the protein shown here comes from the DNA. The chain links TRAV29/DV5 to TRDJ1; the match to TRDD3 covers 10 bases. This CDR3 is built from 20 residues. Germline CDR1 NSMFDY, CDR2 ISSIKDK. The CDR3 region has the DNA TGTGCAGCAAGCCGGGCAGGGGGATACCATGGGGGGATACGAGGCGATAGACTCATCTTT. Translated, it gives CAASRAGGYHGGIRGDRLIF.

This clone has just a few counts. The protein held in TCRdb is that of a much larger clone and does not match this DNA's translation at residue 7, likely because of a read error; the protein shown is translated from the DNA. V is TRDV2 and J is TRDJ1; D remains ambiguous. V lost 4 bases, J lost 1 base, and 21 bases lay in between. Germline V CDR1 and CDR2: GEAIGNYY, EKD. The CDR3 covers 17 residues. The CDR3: CACELLRLRRGTDKLIF. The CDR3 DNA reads TGTGCCTGTGAGCTACTGAGGCTTCGAAGGGGCACCGATAAACTCATCTTT.

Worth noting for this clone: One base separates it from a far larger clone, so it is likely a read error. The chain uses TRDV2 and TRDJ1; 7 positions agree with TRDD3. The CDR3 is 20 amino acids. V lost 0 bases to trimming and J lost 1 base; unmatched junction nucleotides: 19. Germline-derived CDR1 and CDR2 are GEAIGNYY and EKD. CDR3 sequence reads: CACDTVRGLGNTRVTDKLIF. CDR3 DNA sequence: TGTGCCTGTGACACCGTTAGGGGACTGGGGAATACAAGGGTCACCGATAAACTCATCTTT.

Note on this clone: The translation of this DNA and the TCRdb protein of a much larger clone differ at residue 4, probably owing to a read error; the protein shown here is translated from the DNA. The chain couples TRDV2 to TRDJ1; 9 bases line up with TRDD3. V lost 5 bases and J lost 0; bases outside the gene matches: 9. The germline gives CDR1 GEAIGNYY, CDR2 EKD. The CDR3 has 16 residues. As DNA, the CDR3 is TGTGCCTGTGTCCCACTACTGGGGGACGACACCGATAAACTCATCTTT. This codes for CACVPLLGDDTDKLIF.

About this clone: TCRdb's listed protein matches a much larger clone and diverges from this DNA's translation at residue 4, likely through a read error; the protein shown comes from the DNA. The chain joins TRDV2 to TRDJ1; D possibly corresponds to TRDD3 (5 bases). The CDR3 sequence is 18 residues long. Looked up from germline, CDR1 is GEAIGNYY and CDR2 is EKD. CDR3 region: CACGTVPPRYSYTDKLIF. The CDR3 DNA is TGTGCCTGTGGCACCGTTCCGCCCCGATACTCGTACACCGATAAACTCATCTTT.

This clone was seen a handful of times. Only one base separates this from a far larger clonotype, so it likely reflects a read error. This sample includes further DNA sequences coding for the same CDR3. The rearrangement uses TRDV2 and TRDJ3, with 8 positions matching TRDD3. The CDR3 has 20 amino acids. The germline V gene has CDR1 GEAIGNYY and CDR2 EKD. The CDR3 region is CACDAGTGGLSSWDTRQMFF. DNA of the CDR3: TGTGCTTGTGACGCCGGTACTGGGGGCCTAAGCTCCTGGGACACCCGACAGATGTTTTTC.

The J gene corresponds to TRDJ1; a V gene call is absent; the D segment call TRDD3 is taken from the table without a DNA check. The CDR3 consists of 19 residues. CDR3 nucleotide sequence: TGTGCTTCATTGTGCCTTCCCCCCTCGTCCCTGGGGGATACGGGGGAACTCATCTTT. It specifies CASLCLPPSSLGDTGELIF.

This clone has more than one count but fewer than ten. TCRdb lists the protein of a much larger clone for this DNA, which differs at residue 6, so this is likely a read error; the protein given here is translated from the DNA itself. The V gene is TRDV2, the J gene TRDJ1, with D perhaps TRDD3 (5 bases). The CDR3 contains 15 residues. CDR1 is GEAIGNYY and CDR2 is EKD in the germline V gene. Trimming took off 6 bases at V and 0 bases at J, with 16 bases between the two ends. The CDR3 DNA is TGTGCCTGTTTACTGGAGGAGTTTTACACCGATAAACTCATCTTT. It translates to CACLLEEFYTDKLIF.

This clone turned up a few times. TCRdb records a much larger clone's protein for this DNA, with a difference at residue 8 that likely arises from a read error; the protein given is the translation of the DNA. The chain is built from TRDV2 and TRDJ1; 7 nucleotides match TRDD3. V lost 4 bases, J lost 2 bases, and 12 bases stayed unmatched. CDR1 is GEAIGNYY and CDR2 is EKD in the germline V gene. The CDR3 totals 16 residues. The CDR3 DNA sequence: TGTGCCTGTGATCCACTGGGGAATTTGTCGACCGATAAACTCATCTTT. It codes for CACDPLGNLSTDKLIF.

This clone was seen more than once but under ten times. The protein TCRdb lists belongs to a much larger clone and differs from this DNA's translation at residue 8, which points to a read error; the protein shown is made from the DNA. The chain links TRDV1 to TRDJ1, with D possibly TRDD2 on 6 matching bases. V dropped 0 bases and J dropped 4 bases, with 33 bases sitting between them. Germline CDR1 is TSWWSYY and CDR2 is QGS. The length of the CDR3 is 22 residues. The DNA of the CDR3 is TGTGCTCTTGGGGAACTAGAAGTCCCTTCCGTATATAGCGCATGGCTAGACGATAAACTCATCTTT. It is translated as CALGELEVPSVYSAWLDDKLIF.

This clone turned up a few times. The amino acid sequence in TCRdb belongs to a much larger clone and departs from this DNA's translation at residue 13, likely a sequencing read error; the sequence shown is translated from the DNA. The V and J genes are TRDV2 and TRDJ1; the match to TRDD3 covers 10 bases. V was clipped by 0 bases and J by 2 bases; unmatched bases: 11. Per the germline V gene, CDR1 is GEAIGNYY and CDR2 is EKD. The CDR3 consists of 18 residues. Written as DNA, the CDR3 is TGTGCCTGTGACACCGGACGCTGGGGGATAGGCCGGACCGATAAACTCATCTTT. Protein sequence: CACDTGRWGIGRTDKLIF.

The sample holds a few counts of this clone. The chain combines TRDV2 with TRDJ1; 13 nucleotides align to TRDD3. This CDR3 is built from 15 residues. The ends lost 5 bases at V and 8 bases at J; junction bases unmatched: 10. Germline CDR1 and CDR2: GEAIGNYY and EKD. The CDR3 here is CACAKYWGIRVKLIF. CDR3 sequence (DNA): TGTGCCTGTGCCAAGTACTGGGGGATACGCGTGAAACTCATCTTT.

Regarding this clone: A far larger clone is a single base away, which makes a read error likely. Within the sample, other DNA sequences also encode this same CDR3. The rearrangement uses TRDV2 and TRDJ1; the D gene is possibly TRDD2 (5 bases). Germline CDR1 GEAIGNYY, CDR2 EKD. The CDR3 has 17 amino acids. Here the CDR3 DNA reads TGCGCCTGTGACACCGTAGGGACCCTACCAAACACCGATAAACTCATCTTT. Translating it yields CACDTVGTLPNTDKLIF.

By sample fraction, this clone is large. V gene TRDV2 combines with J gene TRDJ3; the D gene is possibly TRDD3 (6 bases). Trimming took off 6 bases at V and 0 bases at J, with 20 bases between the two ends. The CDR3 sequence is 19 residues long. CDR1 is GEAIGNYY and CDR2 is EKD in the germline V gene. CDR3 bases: TGTGCCTGTCTAGTACACCGGGGGACTAGCTCCTGGGACACCCGACAGATGTTTTTC. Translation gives CACLVHRGTSSWDTRQMFF.

The CDR3 DNA sequence: TGTGCCTGTGATCAAATACTGGGGGATACGCCGATCAGCTCCTGGGACACCCGACAGATGTTTTTC. Translation: CACDQILGDTPISSWDTRQMFF. The chain couples TRDV2 to TRDJ3, with TRDD3 identical over 13 bases. Germline assignment: CDR1 GEAIGNYY and CDR2 EKD. Trimming cost V 4 bases and J 0 bases; bases outside gene matches: 14. The CDR3 consists of 22 residues.

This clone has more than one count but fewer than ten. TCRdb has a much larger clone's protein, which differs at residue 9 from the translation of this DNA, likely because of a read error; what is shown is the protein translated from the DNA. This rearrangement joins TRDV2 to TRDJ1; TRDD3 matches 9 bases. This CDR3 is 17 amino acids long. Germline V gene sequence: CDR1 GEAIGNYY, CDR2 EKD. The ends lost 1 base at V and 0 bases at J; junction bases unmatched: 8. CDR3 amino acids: CACDTYWGTTNTDKLIF. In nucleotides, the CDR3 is TGTGCCTGTGACACTTACTGGGGGACCACGAACACCGATAAACTCATCTTT.

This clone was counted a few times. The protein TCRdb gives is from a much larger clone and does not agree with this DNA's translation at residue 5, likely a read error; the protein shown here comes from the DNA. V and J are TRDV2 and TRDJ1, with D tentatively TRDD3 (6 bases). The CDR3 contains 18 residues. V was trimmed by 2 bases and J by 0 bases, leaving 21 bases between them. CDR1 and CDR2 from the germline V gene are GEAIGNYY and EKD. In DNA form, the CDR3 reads TGTGCCTGTGACATCGTCGGCCTTGGGGGGGGGTACACCGATAAACTCATCTTT. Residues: CACDIVGLGGGYTDKLIF.

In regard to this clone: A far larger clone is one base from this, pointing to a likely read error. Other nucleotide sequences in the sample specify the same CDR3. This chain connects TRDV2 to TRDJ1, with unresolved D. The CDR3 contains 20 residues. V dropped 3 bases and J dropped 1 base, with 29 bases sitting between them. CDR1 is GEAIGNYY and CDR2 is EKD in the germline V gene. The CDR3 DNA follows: TGTGCCTGTGACGTCCACTACCCGATCGTAGGGGCCCACCGCACCGATAAACTCATCTTT. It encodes CACDVHYPIVGAHRTDKLIF.

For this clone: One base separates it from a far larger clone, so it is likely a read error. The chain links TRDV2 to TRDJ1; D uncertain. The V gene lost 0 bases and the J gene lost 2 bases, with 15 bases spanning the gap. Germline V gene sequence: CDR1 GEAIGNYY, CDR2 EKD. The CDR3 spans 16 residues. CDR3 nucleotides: TGTGCCTGTGACACCGGGCGGATTTCATGGACCGATAAACTCATCTTT. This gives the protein CACDTGRISWTDKLIF.

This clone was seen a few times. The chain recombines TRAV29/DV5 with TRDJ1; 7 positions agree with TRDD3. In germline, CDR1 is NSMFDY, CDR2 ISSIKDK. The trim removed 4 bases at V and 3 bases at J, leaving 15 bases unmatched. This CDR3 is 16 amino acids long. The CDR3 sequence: CAADPKSGDIPDKLIF. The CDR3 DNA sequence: TGTGCAGCAGATCCCAAGTCTGGGGATATCCCCGATAAACTCATCTTT.

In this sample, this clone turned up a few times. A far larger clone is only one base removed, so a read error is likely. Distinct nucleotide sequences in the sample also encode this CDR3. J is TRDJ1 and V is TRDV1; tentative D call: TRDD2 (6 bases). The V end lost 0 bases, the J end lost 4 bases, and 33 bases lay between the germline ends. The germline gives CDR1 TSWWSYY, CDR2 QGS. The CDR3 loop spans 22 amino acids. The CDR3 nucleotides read TGTGCTCTTGGGGAACTAGAGATCCCTTCCGTATATAGCGCATGGCTAGACGATAAACTCATCTTT. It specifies CALGELEIPSVYSAWLDDKLIF.

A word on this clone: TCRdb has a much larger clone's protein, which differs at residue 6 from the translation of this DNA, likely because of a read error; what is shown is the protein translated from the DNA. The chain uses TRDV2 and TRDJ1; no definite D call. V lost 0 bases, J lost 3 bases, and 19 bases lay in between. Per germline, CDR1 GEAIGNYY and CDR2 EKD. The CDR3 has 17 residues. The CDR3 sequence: CACDTASAGSNSDKLIF. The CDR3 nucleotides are TGTGCCTGTGACACCGCGAGCGCAGGATCCAATTCCGATAAACTCATCTTT.

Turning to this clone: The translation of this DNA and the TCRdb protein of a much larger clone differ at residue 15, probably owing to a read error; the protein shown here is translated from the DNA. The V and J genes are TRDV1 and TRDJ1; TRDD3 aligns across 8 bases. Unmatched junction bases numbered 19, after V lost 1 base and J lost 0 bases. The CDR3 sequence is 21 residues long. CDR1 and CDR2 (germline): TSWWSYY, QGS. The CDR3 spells CALGERVPPYWGDENTDKLIF. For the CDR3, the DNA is TGTGCTCTTGGGGAACGAGTCCCCCCTTACTGGGGGGACGAGAACACCGATAAACTCATCTTT.

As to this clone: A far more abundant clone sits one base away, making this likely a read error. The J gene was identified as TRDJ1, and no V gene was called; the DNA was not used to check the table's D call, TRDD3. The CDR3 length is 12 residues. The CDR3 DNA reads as TGTTCTGGGTGCCAATACACCGATAAACTCATCTTT. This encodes CSGCQYTDKLIF.